Listed below are T cell receptor beta chains from one sample, sequenced in a study of T cells in Graves' hyperthyroidism and ophthalmopathy. TCRdb re-called the multiplex PCR reads through MiXCR, storing one row per CDR3 protein. Altogether nearly 600,000 distinct CDR3 sequences are present, over 12% being singletons, with the ten largest covering roughly 6.9%. The sequencing sample was made of blood. The origin of the receptors is a woman under 30 with Graves' ophthalmopathy. Both conserved end residues are part of each CDR3. Each record gives: J gene, clone size, V gene, D gene, CDR3 length, CDR3 protein, CDR3 DNA. A D gene is named only where the DNA matches it firmly. A clone size is listed for some rows: how often the clone was seen (once, few, many), or a class if it is expanded.

j_gene: TRBJ1-2; abundance: many; v_gene: TRBV4-1; d_gene: TRBD1; len: 15; CDR3aa: CASSPGQGRHYGYTF; CDR3nt: TGCGCCAGCAGCCCAGGACAGGGGAGACACTATGGCTACACCTTC
j_gene: TRBJ2-1; abundance: many; v_gene: TRBV6-1; d_gene: -; len: 17; CDR3aa: CASRAPQYGSSYNEQFF; CDR3nt: TGTGCCAGCAGAGCGCCTCAGTATGGGAGCTCCTACAATGAGCAGTTCTTC
j_gene: TRBJ2-6; abundance: many; v_gene: TRBV6-2/TRBV6-3; d_gene: -; len: 16; CDR3aa: CASTPKGASGANVLTF; CDR3nt: TGTGCCAGCACGCCAAAAGGGGCTTCTGGGGCCAACGTCCTGACTTTC
j_gene: TRBJ2-3; abundance: medium-sized; v_gene: TRBV7-2; d_gene: -; len: 15; CDR3aa: CASSFMRTSTDTQYF; CDR3nt: TGTGCCAGCAGCTTTATGAGGACTAGCACAGATACGCAGTATTTT
j_gene: TRBJ1-2; abundance: few; v_gene: TRBV7-9; d_gene: -; len: 15; CDR3aa: CASSSLLRAHYGYTF; CDR3nt: TGTGCCAGCAGCTCGTTGCTCCGGGCTCACTATGGCTACACCTTC
j_gene: TRBJ2-1; abundance: -; v_gene: TRBV6-1; d_gene: TRBD2; len: 15; CDR3aa: CASSESSGVCNEQFF; CDR3nt: TGTGCCAGCAGTGAATCTAGCGGGGTCTGCAATGAGCAGTTCTTC
j_gene: TRBJ2-1; abundance: many; v_gene: TRBV30; d_gene: -; len: 15; CDR3aa: CAWSDNQSSYNEQFF; CDR3nt: TGTGCCTGGAGTGATAACCAAAGCTCCTACAATGAGCAGTTCTTC
j_gene: TRBJ1-1; abundance: many; v_gene: TRBV6-1; d_gene: TRBD1; len: 16; CDR3aa: CASSKGDRNMNTEAFF; CDR3nt: TGTGCCAGCAGTAAAGGGGACAGAAACATGAACACTGAAGCTTTCTTT
j_gene: TRBJ2-2; abundance: few; v_gene: TRBV19; d_gene: TRBD2; len: 16; CDR3aa: CASTPTSGIWSGELFF; CDR3nt: TGTGCCAGTACCCCGACTAGCGGGATTTGGTCCGGGGAGCTGTTTTTT
j_gene: TRBJ1-4; abundance: many; v_gene: TRBV12-3/TRBV12-4; d_gene: TRBD1; len: 17; CDR3aa: CASSFGTVPSTNEKLFF; CDR3nt: TGTGCCAGCAGTTTTGGGACAGTTCCCTCAACTAATGAAAAACTGTTTTTT
j_gene: TRBJ2-5; abundance: many; v_gene: TRBV20-1; d_gene: -; len: 14; CDR3aa: CSARGAGAEETQYF; CDR3nt: TGCAGTGCGAGGGGGGCCGGGGCGGAAGAGACCCAGTACTTC
j_gene: TRBJ2-6; abundance: once; v_gene: TRBV7-9; d_gene: -; len: 16; CDR3aa: CASSVGHTSGANVLTF; CDR3nt: TGTGCCAGCAGCGTAGGACATACCTCTGGGGCCAACGTCCTGACTTTC
j_gene: TRBJ2-3; abundance: many; v_gene: TRBV2; d_gene: TRBD2; len: 15; CDR3aa: CASLGTSGCTDTQYF; CDR3nt: TGTGCCAGCCTAGGGACTAGCGGGTGCACAGATACGCAGTATTTT
j_gene: TRBJ2-3; abundance: few; v_gene: TRBV3-1; d_gene: -; len: 15; CDR3aa: CASSQDFFPTDTQYF; CDR3nt: TGTGCCAGCAGCCAGGACTTCTTTCCCACAGATACGCAGTATTTT
j_gene: TRBJ2-1; abundance: -; v_gene: TRBV2; d_gene: -; len: 12; CDR3aa: CASNRMVHEQFF; CDR3nt: TGTGCCAGCAACCGGATGGTTCATGAGCAGTTCTTC
j_gene: TRBJ2-5; abundance: few; v_gene: TRBV6-2/TRBV6-3; d_gene: -; len: 15; CDR3aa: CASSYSLARKETQYF; CDR3nt: TGTGCCAGCAGTTACTCTCTAGCGAGAAAAGAGACCCAGTACTTC
j_gene: TRBJ2-7; abundance: many; v_gene: TRBV6-6; d_gene: TRBD2; len: 14; CDR3aa: CASSYPAGPYEQYF; CDR3nt: TGTGCCAGCAGTTACCCAGCGGGACCCTACGAGCAGTACTTC
j_gene: TRBJ2-7; abundance: -; v_gene: TRBV20-1; d_gene: -; len: 11; CDR3aa: CSARTSYEQYF; CDR3nt: TGCAGTGCTAGAACTAGCTACGAGCAGTACTTC